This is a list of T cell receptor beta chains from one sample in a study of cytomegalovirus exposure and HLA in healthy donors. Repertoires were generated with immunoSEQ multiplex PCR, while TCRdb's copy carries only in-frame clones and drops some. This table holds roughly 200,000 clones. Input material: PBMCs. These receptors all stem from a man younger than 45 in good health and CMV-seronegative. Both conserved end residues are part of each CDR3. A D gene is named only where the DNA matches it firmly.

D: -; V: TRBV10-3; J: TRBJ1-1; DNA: TGTGCCATGAGATCTGGAGGGGGGGAGAATGTAGAAGCTTTCTTT; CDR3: CAMRSGGGENVEAFF
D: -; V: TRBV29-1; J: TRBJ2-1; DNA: TGCAGCGTTGGTAAAGACAGGAGTCCAGACAACACTGAGCAGTTCTTC; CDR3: CSVGKDRSPDNTEQFF
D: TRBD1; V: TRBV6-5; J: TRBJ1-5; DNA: TGTGCCAGCAGTTTACAGGGGGCAAGCAATCAGCCCCAGCATTTT; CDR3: CASSLQGASNQPQHF
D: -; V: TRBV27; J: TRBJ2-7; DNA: TGTGCCAGCAGTTTAAGGGCAGGGATTAGGGATATCTACGAGCAGTACTTC; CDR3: CASSLRAGIRDIYEQYF
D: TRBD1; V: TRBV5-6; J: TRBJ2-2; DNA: TGTGCCAGCAGCTTGCCACAGGGGGCCGACACCGGGGAGCTGTTTTTT; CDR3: CASSLPQGADTGELFF
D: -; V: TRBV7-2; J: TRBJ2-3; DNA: TGTGCCAGCAGCTTAGCCGGCAGGGGATCTTCGGATACGCAGTATTTT; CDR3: CASSLAGRGSSDTQYF
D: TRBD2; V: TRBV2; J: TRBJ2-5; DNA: TGTGCCAGCAGTGAATTGGGGACTATCCAAGAGACCCAGTACTTC; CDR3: CASSELGTIQETQYF
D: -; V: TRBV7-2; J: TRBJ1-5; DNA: TGTGCCAGCAGCTTTCTGAATCAGCCCCAGCATTTT; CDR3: CASSFLNQPQHF
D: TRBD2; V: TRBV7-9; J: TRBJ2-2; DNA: TGTGCCAGCAGCAACGGGACTACTTCCTCCACCGGGGAGCTGTTTTTT; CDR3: CASSNGTTSSTGELFF
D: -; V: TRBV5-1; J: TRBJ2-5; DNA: TGCGCCAGCAGCTTGGCAGGTACCCAAGAGACCCAGTACTTC; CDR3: CASSLAGTQETQYF
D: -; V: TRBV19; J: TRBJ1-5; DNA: TGTGCCACCGAAGACATACTTAGCAATCAGCCCCAGCATTTT; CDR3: CATEDILSNQPQHF
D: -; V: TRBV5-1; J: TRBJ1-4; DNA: TGCGCCAGCAGCTTGGGGCAGGGAGGCACTAATGAAAAACTGTTTTTT; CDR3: CASSLGQGGTNEKLFF
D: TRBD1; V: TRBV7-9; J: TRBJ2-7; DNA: TGCGCCAGCAGCTTAGTTTGGACAGGAAGCTCCTACGAGCAGTACTTC; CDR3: CASSLVWTGSSYEQYF
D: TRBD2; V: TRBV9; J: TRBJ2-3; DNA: TGTGCCAGCAGCGTGGGAGGGACTCACACAGATACGCAGTATTTT; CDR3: CASSVGGTHTDTQYF
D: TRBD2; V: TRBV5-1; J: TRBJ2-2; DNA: TGCGCCACCCAAAGGGCGGGAGGGAACACCGGGGAGCTGTTTTTT; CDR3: CATQRAGGNTGELFF
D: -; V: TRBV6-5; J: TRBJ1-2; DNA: TGTGCCAGCAGCTTACGAGGGTATGGCTACACCTTC; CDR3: CASSLRGYGYTF
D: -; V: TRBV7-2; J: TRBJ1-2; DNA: TGTGCCAGCAGCTTAGGGACAAGTGGCTACACCTTC; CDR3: CASSLGTSGYTF
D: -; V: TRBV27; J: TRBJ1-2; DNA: TGTGCCAGCAGCGGGAGGGGACATAATGGCTACACCTTC; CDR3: CASSGRGHNGYTF
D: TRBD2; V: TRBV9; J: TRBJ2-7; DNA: TGTGCCAGCAGCGTGACTAGCGGGACCTACGAGCAGTACTTC; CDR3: CASSVTSGTYEQYF
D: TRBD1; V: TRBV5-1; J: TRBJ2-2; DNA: TGCGCCAGCAGCTTGTGGGCAGGGGGCGTGTCCGGGGAGCTGTTTTTT; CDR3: CASSLWAGGVSGELFF
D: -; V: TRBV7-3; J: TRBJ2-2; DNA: TGTGCCAGCAGCCCAGACCGGGACAAAGCGAACACCGGGGAGCTGTTTTTT; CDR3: CASSPDRDKANTGELFF
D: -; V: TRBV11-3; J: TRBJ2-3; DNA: TGTGCCAGCAGCCTCGCCGGGAGTAGGGGAGATACGCAGTATTTT; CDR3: CASSLAGSRGDTQYF
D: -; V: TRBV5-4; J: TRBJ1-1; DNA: TGTGCCAGCAGCTTATCGGTCGTCGAGGGCACTGAAGCTTTCTTT; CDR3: CASSLSVVEGTEAFF
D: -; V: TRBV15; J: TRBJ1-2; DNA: TGTGCCACCAGCAGAGATCCCGGGAATGTATCTGGCTACACCTTC; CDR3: CATSRDPGNVSGYTF
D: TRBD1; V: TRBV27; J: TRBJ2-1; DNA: TGTGCCAGCAGTTTAGGGGGCGGGACAGGGGCCACCCTCTCCTACAATGAGCAGTTCTTC; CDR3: CASSLGGGTGATLSYNEQFF
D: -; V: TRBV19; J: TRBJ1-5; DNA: TGTGCCAGTAGTATAGAGTCTATGAGCAATCAGCCCCAGCATTTT; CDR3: CASSIESMSNQPQHF
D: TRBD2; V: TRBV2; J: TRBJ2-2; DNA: TGTGCCAGCAGCGGGACTAGCGGAGCCACCACCGGGGAGCTGTTTTTT; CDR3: CASSGTSGATTGELFF
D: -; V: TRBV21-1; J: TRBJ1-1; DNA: TGTGCCAGCAGCGTGCGGGGACAGACGGGCACTGAAGCTTTCTTT; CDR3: CASSVRGQTGTEAFF
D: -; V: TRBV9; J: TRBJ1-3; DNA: TGTGCCAGCAGCTCCGGGGAGGCGGGAAACACCATATATTTT; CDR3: CASSSGEAGNTIYF
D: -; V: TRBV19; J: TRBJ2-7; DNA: TGTGCCAGTAGTATAGATTCGGTCTTGGCCTACGAGCAGTACTTC; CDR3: CASSIDSVLAYEQYF
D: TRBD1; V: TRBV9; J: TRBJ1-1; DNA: TGTGCCAGCAGCGTAGACGGCAGGGGGGACACTGAAGCTTTCTTT; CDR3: CASSVDGRGDTEAFF
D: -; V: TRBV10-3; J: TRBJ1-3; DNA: TGTGCCATCAGCGACAGGAGCTCTCGAAACACCATATATTTT; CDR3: CAISDRSSRNTIYF
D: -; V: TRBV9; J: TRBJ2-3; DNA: TGTGCCAGCAGCGTAGCTTTCTACACAGATACGCAGTATTTT; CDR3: CASSVAFYTDTQYF
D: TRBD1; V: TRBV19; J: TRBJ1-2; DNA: TGTGCCACCTCGAGACAGGGTCTCTATGGCTACACCTTC; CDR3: CATSRQGLYGYTF
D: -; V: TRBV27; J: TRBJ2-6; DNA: TGTGCCAGCAGTTTCTTATTCTCCTCTGGGGCCAACGTCCTGACTTTC; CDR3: CASSFLFSSGANVLTF
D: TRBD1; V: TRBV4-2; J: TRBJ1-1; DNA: TGTGCCAGCAGCCACACAGGGGGATACGAAGTGAACACTGAAGCTTTCTTT; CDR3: CASSHTGGYEVNTEAFF
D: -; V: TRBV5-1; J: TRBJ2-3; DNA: TGCGCCAGCAGCTTACGAGGATCTAGCACAGATACGCAGTATTTT; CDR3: CASSLRGSSTDTQYF
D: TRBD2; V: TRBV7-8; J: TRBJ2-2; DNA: TGTGCCAGCAGCTTCTTTAGCGGGTCGAACACCGGGGAGCTGTTTTTT; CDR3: CASSFFSGSNTGELFF
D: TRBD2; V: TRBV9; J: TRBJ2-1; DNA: TGTGCCAGCACCCACACAGGCCAGCGGGGGGCCTTATCAACAAATGAGCAGTTCTTC; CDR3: CASTHTGQRGALSTNEQFF
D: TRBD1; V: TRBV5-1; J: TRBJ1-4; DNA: TGCGCCAGCAGCTGGGGACAGGGGAGTGAAAAACTGTTTTTT; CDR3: CASSWGQGSEKLFF
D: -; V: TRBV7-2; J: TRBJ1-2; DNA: TGTGCCAGCAGCTTAGTGGGGGGGCTCAACTATGGCTACACCTTC; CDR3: CASSLVGGLNYGYTF
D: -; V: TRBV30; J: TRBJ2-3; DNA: TGTGCCTGGAGTCAGGGGACCATATTCACAGATACGCAGTATTTT; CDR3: CAWSQGTIFTDTQYF
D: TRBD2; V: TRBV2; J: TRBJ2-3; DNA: TGTGCCAGCAGTGAAACTAGCGGGAGCACAGATACGCAGTATTTT; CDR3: CASSETSGSTDTQYF
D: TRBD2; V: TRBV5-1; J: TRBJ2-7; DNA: TGCGCCAGCAGCTTGGCCAGCGGGAGGGTCTACGAGCACGAGCAGTACTTC; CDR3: CASSLASGRVYEHEQYF